Listed below are T cell receptor beta chains from one sample, sequenced in a study of T-cell memory formation after mild COVID-19. TCRdb passed the 5' RACE reads through MiXCR, listing each CDR3 protein once. The sample lists under 400,000 distinct CDR3 sequences; 28% were seen once. The sequenced sample was PBMCs or a T cell subset sorted from them (not recorded which). The receptors come from an adult woman who had mild COVID-19 (a few samples of this study predate the infection). Cell type and time point are not known. Both conserved end residues are part of each CDR3. Fields, in order: J gene, V gene, D gene, clone size, CDR3 length, CDR3 protein, CDR3 DNA. A D gene is named only where the DNA matches it firmly. Part of the rows lack a size; the others show once, few, many or a class for expanded clones.

J: TRBJ1-1; V: TRBV2; D: .; size: .; length: 14; CDR3: CASSVGGWDTEAFF; DNA: TGTGCCAGCAGTGTCGGAGGTTGGGACACTGAAGCTTTCTTT
J: TRBJ2-2; V: TRBV12-3/TRBV12-4; D: TRBD1; size: .; length: 19; CDR3: CASSQNRDRAFQNTGELFF; DNA: TGTGCCAGCAGTCAGAACCGGGACAGGGCATTCCAGAACACCGGGGAGCTGTTTTTT
J: TRBJ2-4; V: TRBV20-1; D: .; size: many; length: 14; CDR3: CSARDIRGRNIQYF; DNA: TGCAGTGCTAGAGATATAAGGGGTCGAAACATTCAGTACTTC
J: TRBJ2-1; V: TRBV11-2; D: TRBD2; size: few; length: 19; CDR3: CASSTGLAGGILQYIEQFF; DNA: TGTGCCAGCAGCACAGGACTAGCGGGAGGAATCCTACAATATATTGAGCAGTTCTTC
J: TRBJ2-7; V: TRBV7-9; D: TRBD1; size: .; length: 14; CDR3: CASSLRDREHEQYF; DNA: TGTGCCAGCAGCTTAAGAGACAGGGAGCATGAGCAGTACTTC
J: TRBJ2-3; V: TRBV7-9; D: .; size: .; length: 15; CDR3: CASSLSSEVTDTQYF; DNA: TGTGCCAGCAGCTTAAGCAGCGAGGTCACAGATACGCAGTATTTT
J: TRBJ2-7; V: TRBV29-1; D: TRBD2; size: many; length: 11; CDR3: CSVGGAYEQYF; DNA: TGCAGCGTCGGGGGGGCCTACGAGCAGTACTTC
J: TRBJ2-1; V: TRBV6-2/TRBV6-3; D: TRBD1; size: .; length: 14; CDR3: CASSEGQRKNEQFF; DNA: TGTGCCAGCAGTGAGGGACAGCGGAAAAATGAGCAGTTCTTC
J: TRBJ2-7; V: TRBV4-3; D: .; size: few; length: 15; CDR3: CASSQVPGQMDEQYF; DNA: TGCGCCAGCAGCCAAGTACCGGGACAAATGGACGAGCAGTACTTC
J: TRBJ1-1; V: TRBV6-6; D: TRBD1; size: .; length: 18; CDR3: CASSPRDRGGSRNTEAFF; DNA: TGTGCCAGCAGTCCCCGGGACAGGGGGGGATCCAGGAACACTGAAGCTTTCTTT